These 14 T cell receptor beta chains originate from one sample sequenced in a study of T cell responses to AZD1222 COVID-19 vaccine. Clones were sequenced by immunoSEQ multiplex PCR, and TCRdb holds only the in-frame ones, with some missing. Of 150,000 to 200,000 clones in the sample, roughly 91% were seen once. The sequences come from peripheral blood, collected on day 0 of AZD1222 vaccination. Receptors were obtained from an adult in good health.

CDR3 residues: CASSHRQGTNEKLFF. Written as DNA, the CDR3 is TGTGCCAGCAGCCATCGACAGGGGACTAATGAAAAACTGTTTTTT. This chain connects TRBV3-1 (or the pseudogene TRBV3-2) to TRBJ1-4, with 8 bases matching TRBD1. The J segment lost 2 bases and the V segment lost 3 bases, leaving 2 bases of the junction unmatched. CDR3 size: 15 residues. Germline CDR1 reads LGHDT; CDR2 reads YNNKEL (reference sequence).

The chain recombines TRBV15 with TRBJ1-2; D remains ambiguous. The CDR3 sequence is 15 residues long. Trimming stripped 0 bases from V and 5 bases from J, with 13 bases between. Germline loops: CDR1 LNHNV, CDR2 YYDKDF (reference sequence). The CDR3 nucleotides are TGTGCCACCAGCAGAGATTACGGCGACTCGTATGGCTACACCTTC. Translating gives CATSRDYGDSYGYTF.

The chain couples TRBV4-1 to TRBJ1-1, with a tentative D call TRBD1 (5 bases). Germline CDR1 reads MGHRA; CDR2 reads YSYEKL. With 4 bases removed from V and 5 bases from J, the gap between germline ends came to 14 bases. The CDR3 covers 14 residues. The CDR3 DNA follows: TGCGCCAGCAGCCCCGGGGAGGGGAGAACTGAAGCTTTCTTT. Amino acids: CASSPGEGRTEAFF.

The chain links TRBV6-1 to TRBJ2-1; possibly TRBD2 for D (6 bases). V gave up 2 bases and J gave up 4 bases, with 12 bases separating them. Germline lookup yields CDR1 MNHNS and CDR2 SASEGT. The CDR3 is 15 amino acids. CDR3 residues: CASSEMASVYNEQFF. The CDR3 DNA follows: TGTGCCAGCAGTGAAATGGCTAGCGTTTACAATGAGCAGTTCTTC.

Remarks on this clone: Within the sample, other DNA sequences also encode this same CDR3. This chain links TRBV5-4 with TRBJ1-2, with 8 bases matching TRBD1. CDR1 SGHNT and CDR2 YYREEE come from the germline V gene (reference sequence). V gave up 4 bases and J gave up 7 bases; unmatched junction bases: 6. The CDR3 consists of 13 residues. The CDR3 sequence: CASSLDRAGGYTF. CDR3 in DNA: TGTGCCAGCAGCCTGGACAGGGCGGGTGGCTACACCTTC.

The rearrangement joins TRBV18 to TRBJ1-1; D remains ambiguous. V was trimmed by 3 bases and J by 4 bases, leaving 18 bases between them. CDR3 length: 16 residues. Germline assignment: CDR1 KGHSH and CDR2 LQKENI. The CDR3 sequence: CASSPGQLALGTEAFF. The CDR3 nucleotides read TGTGCCAGCTCACCCGGCCAGCTCGCCTTGGGCACTGAAGCTTTCTTT.

The CDR3 protein is CASRLTGGGNNEQFF. The DNA of the CDR3 is TGTGCCAGCAGACTGACAGGGGGCGGAAACAATGAGCAGTTCTTC. The chain uses TRBV6-5 and TRBJ2-1; 10 nucleotides match TRBD1. V shed 6 bases and J 5 bases; nucleotides not matched to a gene: 7. This CDR3 spans 15 amino acids. CDR1 and CDR2 (germline): MNHEY, SVGAGI.

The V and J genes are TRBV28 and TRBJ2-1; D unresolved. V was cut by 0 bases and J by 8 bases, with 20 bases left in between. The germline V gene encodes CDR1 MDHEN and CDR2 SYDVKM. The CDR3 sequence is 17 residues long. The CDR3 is CASSLWSGRTDRHEQFF. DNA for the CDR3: TGTGCCAGCAGTTTATGGTCCGGACGAACAGACCGGCATGAGCAGTTCTTC.

The CDR3 region is CASSIVTNEKLFF. The CDR3 DNA sequence: TGTGCCAGTAGTATAGTCACTAATGAAAAACTGTTTTTT. This chain connects TRBV19 to TRBJ1-4; D is ambiguous. Germline lookup yields CDR1 LNHDA and CDR2 SQIVND (reference sequence). This CDR3 spans 13 amino acids. Trimming removed 1 base at V and 2 bases at J, with 2 bases between.

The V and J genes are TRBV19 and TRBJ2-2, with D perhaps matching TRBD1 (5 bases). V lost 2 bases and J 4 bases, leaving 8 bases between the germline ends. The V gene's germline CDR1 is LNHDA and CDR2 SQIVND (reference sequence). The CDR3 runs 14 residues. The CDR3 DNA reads TGTGCCAGTAGTATATCAGGGATCACCGGGGAGCTGTTTTTT. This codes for CASSISGITGELFF. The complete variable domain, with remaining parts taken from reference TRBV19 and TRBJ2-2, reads DGGITQSPKYLFRKEGQNVTLSCEQNLNHDAMYWYRQDPGQGLRLIYYSQIVNDFQKGDIAEGYSVSREKKESFPLTVTSAQKNPTAFYLCASSISGITGELFFGEGSRLTVL.

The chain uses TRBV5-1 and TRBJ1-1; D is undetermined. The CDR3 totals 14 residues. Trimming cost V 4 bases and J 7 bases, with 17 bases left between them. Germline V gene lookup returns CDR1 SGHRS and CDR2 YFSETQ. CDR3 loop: CASSVGSLLHEAFF. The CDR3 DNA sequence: TGCGCCAGCAGCGTCGGGTCACTCCTCCATGAAGCTTTCTTT. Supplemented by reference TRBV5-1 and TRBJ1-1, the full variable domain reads KAGVTQTPRYLIKTRGQQVTLSCSPISGHRSVSWYQQTPGQGLQFLFEYFSETQRNKGNFPGRFSGRQFSNSRSEMNVSTLELGDSALYLCASSVGSLLHEAFFGQGTRLTVV.

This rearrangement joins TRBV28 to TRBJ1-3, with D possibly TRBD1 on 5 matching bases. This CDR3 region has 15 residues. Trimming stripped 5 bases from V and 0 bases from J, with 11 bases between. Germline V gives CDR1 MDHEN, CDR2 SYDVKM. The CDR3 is CASSTGHNSGNTIYF. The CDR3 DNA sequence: TGTGCCAGCAGTACCGGACACAACTCTGGAAACACCATATATTTT.

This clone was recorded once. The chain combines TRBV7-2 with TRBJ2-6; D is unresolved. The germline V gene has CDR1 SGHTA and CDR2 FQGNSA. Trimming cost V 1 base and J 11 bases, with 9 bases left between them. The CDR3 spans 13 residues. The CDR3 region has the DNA TGTGCCAGCAGCTTAGAAATCCCCGACGTCCTGACTTTC. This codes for CASSLEIPDVLTF. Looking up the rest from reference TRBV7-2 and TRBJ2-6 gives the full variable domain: GAGVSQSPSNKVTEKGKDVELRCDPISGHTALYWYRQSLGQGLEFLIYFQGNSAPDKSGLPSDRFSAERTGGSVSTLTIQRTQQEDSAVYLCASSLEIPDVLTFGAGSRLTVL.

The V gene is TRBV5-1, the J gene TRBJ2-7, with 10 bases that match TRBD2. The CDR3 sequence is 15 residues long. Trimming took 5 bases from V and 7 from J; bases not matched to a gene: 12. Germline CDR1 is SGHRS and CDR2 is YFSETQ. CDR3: CASRLAGPQGGEQYF. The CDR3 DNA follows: TGCGCCAGCAGACTAGCGGGACCTCAGGGGGGTGAGCAGTACTTC.